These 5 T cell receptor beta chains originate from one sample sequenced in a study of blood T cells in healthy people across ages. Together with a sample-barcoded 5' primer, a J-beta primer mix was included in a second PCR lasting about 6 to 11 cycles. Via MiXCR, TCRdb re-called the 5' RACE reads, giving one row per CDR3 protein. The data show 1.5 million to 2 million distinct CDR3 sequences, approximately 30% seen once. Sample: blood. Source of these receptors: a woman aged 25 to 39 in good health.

CDR3: CATSRGGTQGYNEQFF. The DNA of the CDR3 is TGTGCCACCAGCAGAGGGGGGACCCAGGGCTACAATGAGCAGTTCTTC. V is TRBV15 and J is TRBJ2-1, with D perhaps matching TRBD1 or TRBD2 (5 bases each). CDR1 and CDR2 (germline): LNHNV, YYDKDF (reference sequence). CDR3 length: 16 amino acids. V was cut by 1 base and J by 3 bases, with 13 bases left in between.

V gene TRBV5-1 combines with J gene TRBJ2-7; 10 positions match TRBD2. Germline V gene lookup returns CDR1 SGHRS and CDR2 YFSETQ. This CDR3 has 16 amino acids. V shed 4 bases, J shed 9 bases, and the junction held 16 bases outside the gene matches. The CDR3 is CASSGASGSGSDGQYF. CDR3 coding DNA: TGCGCCAGCAGCGGGGCTAGCGGGAGTGGTTCCGACGGGCAGTACTTC.

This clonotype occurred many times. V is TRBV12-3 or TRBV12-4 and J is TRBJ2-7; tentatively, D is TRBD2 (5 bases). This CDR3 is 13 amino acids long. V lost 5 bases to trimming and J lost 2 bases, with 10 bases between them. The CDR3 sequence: CASSITGAYEQYF. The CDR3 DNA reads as TGTGCCAGCAGTATCACCGGGGCCTACGAGCAGTACTTC.

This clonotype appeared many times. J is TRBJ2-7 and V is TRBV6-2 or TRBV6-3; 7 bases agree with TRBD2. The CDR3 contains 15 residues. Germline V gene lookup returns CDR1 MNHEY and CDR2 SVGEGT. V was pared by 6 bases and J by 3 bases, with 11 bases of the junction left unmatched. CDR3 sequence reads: CASSPPGLLNYEQYF. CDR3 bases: TGTGCCAGCAGCCCTCCGGGACTACTGAACTACGAGCAGTACTTC.

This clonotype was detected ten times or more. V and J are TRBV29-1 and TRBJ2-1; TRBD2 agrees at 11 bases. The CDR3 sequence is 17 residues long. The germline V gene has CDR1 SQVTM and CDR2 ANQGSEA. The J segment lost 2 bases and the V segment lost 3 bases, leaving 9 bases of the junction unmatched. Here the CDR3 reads CSVEWASGRSAYNEQFF. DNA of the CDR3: TGCAGCGTTGAGTGGGCTAGCGGGAGGTCCGCCTACAATGAGCAGTTCTTC.